Sequencing of this TCR beta chain was carried out in a study of cytomegalovirus exposure and HLA in healthy donors (TCRdb year 2017). Study-wide context: In an earlier analysis of several hundred of the donors, 250 to 300 Gb of sequence data and roughly 100 million unique TCR beta sequences from about 190 million T cells were reported. A separate validation cohort of 100 to 150 different subjects was used in addition to the 666-subject first cohort. Typing coverage differed by locus: A, B, C, DRB1 and DQB1 were typed in roughly 629-630 donors, DQA1 in 522, DPA1 in approximately 610, and DPB1 in roughly 450. Among about 390 genotyped donors of the cohort, an average of about 240,000 unique TCR beta nucleotide sequences were sequenced per donor, roughly a sixth of them non-productive. To predict cytomegalovirus infection status, the study brought together high-throughput TCR immunosequencing, statistical association of individual TCRs with disease status, and machine learning. The study used immunosequencing to profile the T cell repertoires of approximately 690 subjects and linked those repertoires to cytomegalovirus serostatus. All discovery cohort repertoires had been generated on a single sequencing platform. Rather than using new phenotypic data, the later analysis identified candidate immune exposures from TCR beta sequences and from how often those sequences occurred across donors. Around 330 gigabases of sequencing data and around 85 million unique TCR sequences made up an early release that covered several hundred HLA-typed donors. To decide whether each TCR beta V gene segment behaved as functional or pseudogenic, an earlier analysis of nearly 600 of the donors relied on high-throughput TCR beta sequencing. Alongside the repertoire data, information on donor age, sex, ethnicity and CMV serostatus was compiled. Genome-wide SNP genotypes for about three fifths of the 666 donors were used in a later genetic analysis, which treated that subset as a discovery cohort. Of the roughly 390 genotyped donors, roughly 80% were placed in the genetic ancestry cluster associated with self-reported Caucasian donors. Class I and class II HLA loci were covered by the typing at four-digit resolution. A later analysis re-analyzed previously published TCR beta repertoires from roughly 630 donors and added high-resolution HLA genotyping to study TCR occurrence patterns. The study aimed to test whether cataloging public T cell receptors could reveal signatures of past pathogen exposure. Because of strong linkage in the cohort, 4 to 6 DR-DQ haplotypes were treated as single units for association and clustering. The paper as a whole reports these results and caveats: Linkage disequilibrium might explain the correlated functional status among segregating V segments, but an unknown experimental factor could not be ruled out. The study listed approximately 160 TCR beta chains as associated with cytomegalovirus. A later analysis associated approximately 17,000 TCR beta sequences with specific HLA alleles at a false discovery rate of 0.05. Broadly in line with IMGT annotations, most TCR beta V segments showed up in productive rearrangements about 87% or about 30% of the time in an earlier analysis of some 590 of the donors. The sequencing pipeline was judged likely to have produced a cluster of highly shared sequence variants as a technical artifact. Compared with equally common non-associated chains, HLA-associated TCR beta chains in a later analysis were more clonally expanded and had lower generation probabilities. Strong co-occurrence of HLA alleles, especially DR and DQ, made assigning TCR associations to individual alleles difficult. A later analysis found that most CMV-associated TCR beta chains appeared HLA-restricted, with HLA associations seemingly driven largely by CMV exposure. HLA typing was unavailable for some donors at each locus, so association tests used only the typed subset. This cohort had only TCR beta chains sequenced, and the lack of alpha or paired-chain data limited which features could be detected. According to a later analysis, parvovirus B19, influenza, CMV and Epstein-Barr virus appeared linked to several top co-occurrence clusters. In both the original and validation cohorts, the classifier was reported to diagnose cytomegalovirus status with high specificity and sensitivity. A further reported finding was that TCR beta sequences accurately predicted the HLA-A and HLA-B alleles for most subjects in the first cohort. While some public TCRs were present in many individuals, most TCR sequences turned up only very rarely across donors. CMV serostatus was the only immune exposure information available for the cohort. In vitro tests confirmed that a few of the cytomegalovirus-associated TCR beta chains recognize cytomegalovirus antigens. In a later genetic analysis, a missense DCLRE1C variant was associated with V-gene and J-gene trimming of TCR beta chains, and the association was replicated in an independent cohort. Sequencing depth was assumed to be roughly uniform across donors in the presence/absence analyses, though that assumption may not hold. The 87-base-pair reads could not distinguish some IMGT-functional V segments, including TRBV6-2 and TRBV6-3, so those segments were excluded. The earlier analysis of approximately 540 of the donors excluded approximately 17 rarely observed V segments, including chromosome 9 orphons, because counts were too low. A later analysis found that TCR association rates varied across HLA loci, with DRB1 alleles showing the most associated TCRs and HLA-C alleles the fewest. A later genetic analysis reported fewer N-insertions in productive TCRs among donors in an Asian-associated ancestry cluster than the roughly 700-donor mean. According to the authors, the approach could potentially be generalized to other disease states and immunological phenotypes.

V is pruned by 4 bases and J by 2 bases, leaving 10 bases of the junction without a gene match. CDR1 and CDR2, looked up from the germline V gene, are SGDLS and YYNGEE. Including the terminal cysteine and phenylalanine, the CDR3 comprises 16 residues. Just the 48-base CDR3 DNA is kept, in frame starting at base 1. This clone was detected once. Its cognate antigen has yet to be identified. Per-base qualities were not stored, and no clone one base away is much larger. The cohort consisted of 600 to 700 healthy bone marrow donors. At the time of sampling, all cohort members were nominally healthy, though unrecorded immune exposures were likely present. The donor tested CMV seronegative and was one of the 352 seronegative cohort members. Each donor provided a peripheral blood sample, and peripheral blood mononuclear cells were used for TCR beta sequencing. The Qiagen DNeasy Blood Extraction Kit was used to extract genomic DNA from the blood cell samples.

Receptor libraries were prepared by the immunoSEQ multiplex PCR assay. For the multiplex PCR, a mixture combining 60 forward primers for TCR Vbeta segments and 13 reverse primers for TCR Jbeta segments was used. Amplification of the CDR3 region of rearranged TCR beta genes was performed with a multiplex PCR assay on genomic DNA. On the Illumina HiSeq System, the amplified TCR beta libraries were sequenced as 87-base-pair reads. Per the source publication's procedure: A later analysis tallied around 87 million unique TCR beta chains across the 600 to 700 repertoires, and around 9.9 million of those chains were shared by two or more donors. A nearest-neighbor algorithm error-corrected the raw reads and collapsed the reads into unique sequences, merging closely related sequences to remove PCR and sequencing errors. V, D and J gene segments were assigned by aligning CDR3 sequences to IMGT reference sequences. Each retained sequence needed at least a six-nucleotide match to both a V gene segment and a J gene segment. A rearrangement was called productive if the CDR3 had no stop codons and remained in frame with V and J, and every other rearrangement was called non-productive. CDR3 was defined by IMGT convention, running from the second conserved V-encoded cysteine to the conserved J-encoded phenylalanine. The earlier analysis of fewer than 700 of the donors excluded sequences that lacked an unambiguous match to a single V gene segment. An earlier analysis of over 450 of the donors classified V segments as functional when productive rearrangements were above 56.7% and as segregating when the standard deviation between donors was above 5%. A statistical classification framework was developed to diagnose cytomegalovirus status using the catalog of TCR beta chain sequences. In a later analysis, TCR nucleotide sequences were compared against IMGT/GENE-DB human TR gene sequences so that V and J genes could be assigned. Using the TCRdist pipeline, a later analysis assigned CDR3 sequences along with most-parsimonious VDJ recombination scenarios. In a later analysis, each TCR beta chain was defined by its CDR3 amino acid sequence together with its V-gene family, and reads without a unique V-gene family were excluded. As a way to deal with suspected cross-contamination and a sequencing artifact, a later analysis dropped 450 to 600 nucleotide sequences that were highly shared and had low generation probability. In a later analysis, a clonal expansion index was calculated for each public chain from normalized within-repertoire ranks of inferred template counts. In a later analysis, generation probabilities were computed with a VDJ recombination model fitted to out-of-frame rearrangements, and the resulting probabilities were checked against IGoR. In a later analysis, TCR-TCR, TCR-HLA and TCR-CMV co-occurrence was scored with hypergeometric tests, and a repertoire-size bias correction was applied to TCR pairs. False discovery rates were estimated in a later analysis by permuting HLA or CMV assignments 20 times. A later analysis grouped co-occurring TCRs with DBSCAN, adding TCRdist sequence similarity when clustering within HLA-allele-positive subsets. For co-occurrence clustering, repertoires with fewer than 30,000 or more than 120,000 public chains were excluded, along with about five repertoires with anomalous nucleotide sharing. TCRdb retrieved this table from immuneACCESS and kept in-frame rearrangements only. Not all clones are present; in checked studies, unresolved V genes account for under half, and no reason is known for the remainder. That table supplies the V and J calls and clone size; D and trimming were determined from the DNA. This sample is represented by 120,000 or so clones; less than 90% of them were singletons. 0.24% of the sample comes from the top ten.

This clonotype was obtained from a man in his fifties or sixties in good health and CMV-seronegative. The chain couples TRBV9 to TRBJ2-3; 7 nucleotides in the junction match TRBD1. The specimen sequenced was PBMCs. The CDR3 protein sequence reads: CASSLRTGADTDTQYF. The nucleotide sequence is given as TGTGCCAGCAGCCTACGTACAGGGGCCGACACAGATACGCAGTATTTT.